Listed here are 32 T cell receptor beta chains from one sample, sequenced in a study of control samples from healthy donors and cancer patients. Measured with immunoSEQ multiplex PCR; TCRdb has only the in-frame clones, and not every one. The sample has 110,000 to 150,000 clones, 92% seen once. The material sequenced was blood. The receptors derive from a man aged 25 to 45 in good health.

The CDR3 protein is CASSYRRGDLSYNEQFF. The CDR3 DNA follows: TGTGCCAGCAGCTATCGAAGGGGGGACCTTTCCTACAATGAGCAGTTCTTC. V and J are TRBV28 and TRBJ2-1, with D possibly called TRBD1 or TRBD2 (6 bases each). The CDR3 extends over 17 amino acids. The germline CDR1 and CDR2 sequences are MDHEN and SYDVKM. Trimming removed 6 bases at V and 1 base at J, with 19 bases between.

This chain links TRBV23-1 with TRBJ2-1, with TRBD2 as a possible D gene (7 bases). TRBV23-1 has ORF status, its function being uncertain. V shed 0 bases and J shed 1 base, with 25 bases lying between them. CDR3 length equals 21 residues. The CDR3, as DNA: TGCGCCAGCAGTCAATCCGAGGGGGTCACTAGCGAAGGGAAGTCCTACAATGAGCAGTTCTTC. Protein: CASSQSEGVTSEGKSYNEQFF.

This clone appeared once. This chain joins TRBV5-4 and TRBJ2-3, with D possibly matching TRBD2 (5 bases). Germline loops: CDR1 SGHNT, CDR2 YYREEE (reference sequence). The CDR3 covers 15 residues. Trimming took off 3 bases at V and 2 bases at J, with 13 bases between the two ends. The CDR3 bases are TGTGCCAGCAGCTCCGAGGGCGGATTCACAGATACGCAGTATTTT. This codes for CASSSEGGFTDTQYF.

A single count supports this clone. CDR3 bases: TGTGCCAGCAGTTATTTCGGGATTGGGCAGTTCTTC. As protein: CASSYFGIGQFF. The V call is TRBV6-2 or TRBV6-3, the J call TRBJ2-1, with D perhaps matching TRBD2 (5 bases). This CDR3 is 12 amino acids long. Germline V gene data show CDR1 as MNHEY and CDR2 as SVGEGT. The V gene lost 3 bases and the J gene lost 12 bases, with 12 bases spanning the gap.

In the case of this clone: This sample also contains other DNA sequences that code for the same CDR3. The V and J genes are TRBV6-2 or TRBV6-3 and TRBJ2-7, with no clear D. This CDR3 is 12 amino acids long. With 2 bases removed from V and 6 bases from J, the gap between germline ends came to 8 bases. Germline V CDR1 and CDR2: MNHEY, SVGEGT. As DNA, the CDR3 is TGTGCCAGCAGTTACCGGGCCAGCGAGCAGTACTTC. Its translation: CASSYRASEQYF.

V is TRBV7-2 and J is TRBJ2-5; D unresolved. V gave up 3 bases and J gave up 5 bases, with 13 bases separating them. Germline CDR1 reads SGHTA; CDR2 reads FQGNSA. This CDR3 has 14 amino acids. DNA of the CDR3: TGTGCCAGCAGCTTCCTCCGGCTCGGGGAGACCCAGTACTTC. Its translation: CASSFLRLGETQYF.

The chain employs TRBV19 and TRBJ2-1, with 9 positions matching TRBD2. Losses at the gene ends were 9 bases for V and 1 base for J; bases not matched to a gene: 1. The CDR3 consists of 13 residues. CDR1 and CDR2 from the germline V gene are LNHDA and SQIVND (reference sequence). CDR3 residues: CASTSGSYNEQFF. Written as DNA, the CDR3 is TGTGCCAGCACTAGCGGGTCCTACAATGAGCAGTTCTTC.

The rearrangement links TRBV7-2 to TRBJ1-3; D not resolved. The CDR3 is made up of 14 amino acids. Germline V CDR1 and CDR2: SGHTA, FQGNSA. V was shortened by 1 base and J by 3 bases, with 7 bases between the two germline ends. In DNA, the CDR3 is TGTGCCAGCAGCTTAGTGGGTAATGGAAACACCATATATTTT. As protein: CASSLVGNGNTIYF.

The V and J genes are TRBV7-2 and TRBJ2-7; 7 bases agree with TRBD1. V shed 3 bases, J shed 3 bases, and the junction held 14 bases outside the gene matches. This CDR3 contains 17 residues. Germline V gene data show CDR1 as SGHTA and CDR2 as FQGNSA. The CDR3 loop reads CASSLRSPEQGFYEQYF. CDR3 nucleotides: TGTGCCAGCAGCTTGAGGTCCCCGGAACAGGGGTTCTACGAGCAGTACTTC. Full variable domain (remainder filled in from reference TRBV7-2 and TRBJ2-7): GAGVSQSPSNKVTEKGKDVELRCDPISGHTALYWYRQSLGQGLEFLIYFQGNSAPDKSGLPSDRFSAERTGGSVSTLTIQRTQQEDSAVYLCASSLRSPEQGFYEQYFGPGTRLTVT.

The rearrangement links TRBV18 to TRBJ1-1; tentatively, D is TRBD1 (5 bases). Germline CDR1 KGHSH, CDR2 LQKENI. The CDR3 contains 15 residues. The V gene lost 5 bases and the J gene lost 1 base, with 14 bases spanning the gap. CDR3 protein: CASSSSGARNTEAFF. DNA of the CDR3: TGTGCCAGCTCATCATCCGGGGCACGGAACACTGAAGCTTTCTTT.

There are a few counts of this clone. The V and J genes are TRBV6-5 and TRBJ2-1; D perhaps matches TRBD2 (5 bases). Germline lookup yields CDR1 MNHEY and CDR2 SVGAGI. This CDR3 has 14 residues. V lost 6 bases to trimming and J lost 3 bases, with 12 bases between them. The CDR3 protein is CASSIVSDYNEQFF. The DNA of the CDR3 is TGTGCCAGCAGCATAGTTAGCGACTACAATGAGCAGTTCTTC.

V and J are TRBV25-1 and TRBJ1-2, with TRBD1 as a possible D gene (6 bases). This CDR3 is built from 14 residues. V shed 3 bases and J shed 4 bases, with 12 bases lying between them. Germline V CDR1 and CDR2: MGHDK, SYGVNS. CDR3 region: CASSENRVTYGYTF. In DNA form, the CDR3 reads TGTGCCAGCAGTGAGAACAGGGTAACCTATGGCTACACCTTC.

CDR3 DNA sequence: TGTGCCAGCAGTGGGTTTACTAGCGGGAGCAGGGAGACCCAGTACTTC. It translates to CASSGFTSGSRETQYF. The chain employs TRBV2 and TRBJ2-5; 11 nucleotides agree with TRBD2. V shed 4 bases and J 5 bases; nucleotides not matched to a gene: 9. The germline V gene has CDR1 SNHLY and CDR2 FYNNEI. This CDR3 has 16 residues.

The chain is built from TRBV9 and TRBJ2-1; 8 bases fit TRBD2. Germline V gene lookup returns CDR1 SGDLS and CDR2 YYNGEE. CDR3 length equals 13 residues. V trimming: 5 bases; J trimming: 5 bases; junction bases outside the gene matches: 3. The CDR3 sequence is CASRGAGDNEQFF. DNA of the CDR3: TGTGCCAGCAGAGGAGCGGGGGACAATGAGCAGTTCTTC.

The chain links TRBV7-2 to TRBJ2-2, with D unresolved. This CDR3 has 15 residues. Between the trimmed V and J ends, which lost 3 bases and 8 bases, there was a span of 16 bases. Germline V lookup: CDR1 SGHTA, CDR2 FQGNSA. The CDR3, as DNA: TGTGCCAGCAGCTTTGTATCCGGGTTTGTTGGGGAGCTGTTTTTT. It codes for CASSFVSGFVGELFF.

The chain combines TRBV6-2 or TRBV6-3 with TRBJ2-6, with D hard to call. The V end was cut by 2 bases, the J end by 1 base, with 6 bases between. CDR1 MNHEY and CDR2 SVGEGT come from the germline V gene. There are 15 residues in the CDR3. The DNA of the CDR3 is TGTGCCAGCAGTTACAAGGAGTCTGGGGCCAACGTCCTGACTTTC. As protein: CASSYKESGANVLTF.

The rearrangement links TRBV7-9 to TRBJ2-1; 8 bases are a match to TRBD2. Germline CDR1 and CDR2: SEHNR and FQNEAQ (reference sequence). The CDR3 sequence is 17 residues long. Trimming at V came to 5 bases and at J to 4 bases, leaving 13 bases not matched to a gene. The CDR3 DNA follows: TGTGCCAGCAGCCCTCATCCTGGCCAGCGGGGGTACAATGAGCAGTTCTTC. It is translated as CASSPHPGQRGYNEQFF.

The chain carries TRBV28 and TRBJ1-5, with D hard to call. The CDR3 covers 13 residues. Trimming left V 4 bases short and J 10 bases short, with 14 bases between. CDR1 and CDR2 (germline): MDHEN, SYDVKM. The CDR3 nucleotides are TGTGCCAGCAGTTCTCCCCCTGCCCCACCCCAGCATTTT. This gives the protein CASSSPPAPPQHF.

V usage is TRBV2 and J usage is TRBJ2-1; perhaps TRBD2 as D (5 bases). The CDR3 has 19 amino acids. V lost 1 base, J lost 5 bases, and 24 bases lay in between. Germline V gene lookup returns CDR1 SNHLY and CDR2 FYNNEI. Here the CDR3 reads CASSEEEGWERVLDNEQFF. CDR3 sequence (DNA): TGTGCCAGCAGTGAAGAAGAGGGCTGGGAAAGGGTGCTAGACAATGAGCAGTTCTTC.

In regard to this clone: An end of the junction differs from the germline gene, which may be a read error. The rearrangement joins TRBV3-1 (or the pseudogene TRBV3-2) to TRBJ2-7, with 15 nucleotides matching TRBD2. The CDR3 consists of 18 residues. Germline lookup yields CDR1 LGHDT and CDR2 YNNKEL (reference sequence). The CDR3, as DNA: TGTGCCAGCACCCAAAGATCTGGACTAGCGGGAGGGCCACACGAGCAGTACTTC. Amino acids: CASTQRSGLAGGPHEQYF.

This sequence joins TRBV12-5 and TRBJ1-2; 9 positions agree with TRBD1. V dropped 5 bases and J dropped 4; count of bases not matched to a gene: 8. Germline V gives CDR1 LGHNT, CDR2 FRNRAP. The CDR3 is 15 amino acids. The CDR3 spells CASGPRTGAFYGYTF. The CDR3 DNA follows: TGTGCTAGTGGTCCTAGGACAGGGGCCTTCTATGGCTACACCTTC.

V usage is TRBV28 and J usage is TRBJ2-6; maybe TRBD1 (6 bases). The CDR3 length is 16 residues. V shed 4 bases and J shed 2 bases, with 12 bases lying between them. The germline gives CDR1 MDHEN, CDR2 SYDVKM. The CDR3 sequence is CASSSTGDTGANVLTF. DNA of the CDR3: TGTGCCAGCAGTTCCACCGGGGACACTGGGGCCAACGTCCTGACTTTC.

The CDR3 DNA sequence: TGTGCCAGCAGTTTTTGGCCGTATAACTATGGCTACACCTTC. Its translation: CASSFWPYNYGYTF. The V call is TRBV27, the J call TRBJ1-2; D is unresolved. Germline V CDR1 and CDR2: MNHEY, SMNVEV (reference sequence). V gave up 3 bases and J gave up 1 base, with 9 bases separating them. The CDR3 has 14 amino acids.

This chain joins TRBV19 and TRBJ2-3; 11 nucleotides match TRBD2. The CDR3 loop spans 21 amino acids. The germline V gene has CDR1 LNHDA and CDR2 SQIVND (reference sequence). V gave up 6 bases and J gave up 1 base; unmatched junction bases: 21. Here the CDR3 DNA reads TGTGCCAGTAGGCGATCTTTTGGACTAGCGGGCCAAAGAGGGGGCACAGATACGCAGTATTTT. This translates into CASRRSFGLAGQRGGTDTQYF.

Concerning this clone: Other DNA sequences in the sample encode the same CDR3. The CDR3 sequence: CAISGTMNTEAFF. The CDR3 coding sequence is TGTGCCATCAGTGGGACAATGAACACTGAAGCTTTCTTT. The chain recombines TRBV10-3 with TRBJ1-1, with a weak D call TRBD1 (5 bases). This CDR3 is 13 amino acids long. From germline, CDR1 is ENHRY and CDR2 SYGVKD. Between the trimmed V and J ends, which lost 4 bases and 0 bases, there was a span of 6 bases.

J is TRBJ1-2 and V is TRBV19, with 7 positions matching TRBD1. Per germline, CDR1 LNHDA and CDR2 SQIVND (reference sequence). The CDR3 loop spans 15 amino acids. Unmatched junction bases numbered 4, after V lost 1 base and J lost 2 bases. Here the CDR3 reads CASSIARGPNYGYTF. CDR3 nucleotides: TGTGCCAGTAGTATAGCGAGGGGGCCCAACTATGGCTACACCTTC.

The V gene is TRBV10-3, the J gene TRBJ1-1, with D perhaps matching TRBD1 (5 bases). CDR1 ENHRY and CDR2 SYGVKD come from the germline V gene. The CDR3 covers 13 residues. V lost 3 bases, J lost 3 bases, and 8 bases lay in between. DNA for the CDR3: TGTGCCATCAGTGATCCCAGGGACACTGAAGCTTTCTTT. Translation gives CAISDPRDTEAFF.

The chain recombines TRBV11-3 with TRBJ2-1, with 8 nucleotides matching TRBD2. V gave up 5 bases and J gave up 4 bases; unmatched junction bases: 4. This CDR3 region has 14 residues. Germline V CDR1 and CDR2: SGHNT, YENEEA. The CDR3 is CASSGVAGYNEQFF. For the CDR3, the DNA is TGTGCCAGCAGCGGGGTAGCGGGGTACAATGAGCAGTTCTTC.

This sequence joins TRBV6-5 and TRBJ2-3; TRBD2 agrees at 11 bases. This CDR3 has 16 amino acids. Germline V gives CDR1 MNHEY, CDR2 SVGAGI. The junction had 5 bases not matched to a gene; V was cut back by 4 bases and J by 2 bases. CDR3 region: CASSWTSGSLTDTQYF. In nucleotides, the CDR3 is TGTGCCAGCAGTTGGACTAGCGGGTCTCTCACAGATACGCAGTATTTT.

V is TRBV28 and J is TRBJ1-2; the D gene is possibly TRBD1 (5 bases). Germline-derived CDR1 and CDR2 are MDHEN and SYDVKM. The CDR3 is made up of 14 amino acids. Trimming left V 2 bases short and J 2 bases short, with 9 bases between. CDR3 in DNA: TGTGCCAGCAGTTTAGGGTCAGGGAACTATGGCTACACCTTC. Its translation is CASSLGSGNYGYTF.

This rearrangement joins TRBV11-2 to TRBJ2-2, with D perhaps TRBD1 (5 bases). Per germline, CDR1 SGHAT and CDR2 FQNNGV. V lost 3 bases and J lost 1, with 6 bases in between. There are 14 residues in the CDR3. The CDR3 coding sequence is TGTGCCAGCAGCTTGGGGCAGAACACCGGGGAGCTGTTTTTT. As protein: CASSLGQNTGELFF.

The chain has TRBV2 and TRBJ2-7; maybe TRBD2 (5 bases). Germline loops: CDR1 SNHLY, CDR2 FYNNEI. Trimming took 4 bases from V and 6 from J, leaving 16 bases between them. CDR3 length equals 14 residues. The CDR3 DNA reads TGTGCCAGCAGTGTGACACTAGTTTCGGGCGAGCAGTACTTC. It specifies CASSVTLVSGEQYF.